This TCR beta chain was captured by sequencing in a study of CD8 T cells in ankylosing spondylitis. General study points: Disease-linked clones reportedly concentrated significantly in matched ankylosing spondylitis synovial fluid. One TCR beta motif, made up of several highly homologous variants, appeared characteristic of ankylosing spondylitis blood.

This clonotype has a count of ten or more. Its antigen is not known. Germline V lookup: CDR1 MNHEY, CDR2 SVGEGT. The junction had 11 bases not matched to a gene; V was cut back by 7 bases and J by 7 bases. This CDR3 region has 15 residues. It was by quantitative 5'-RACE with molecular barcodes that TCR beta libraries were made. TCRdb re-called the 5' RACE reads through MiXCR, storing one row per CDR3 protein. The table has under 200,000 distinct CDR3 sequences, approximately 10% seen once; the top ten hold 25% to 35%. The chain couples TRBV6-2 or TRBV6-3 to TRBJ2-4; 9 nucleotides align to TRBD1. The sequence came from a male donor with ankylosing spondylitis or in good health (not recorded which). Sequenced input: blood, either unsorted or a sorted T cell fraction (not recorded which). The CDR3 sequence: CASKRSGTGNNIQYF. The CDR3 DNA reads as TGTGCCAGCAAGAGATCCGGGACAGGGAATAACATTCAGTACTTC.